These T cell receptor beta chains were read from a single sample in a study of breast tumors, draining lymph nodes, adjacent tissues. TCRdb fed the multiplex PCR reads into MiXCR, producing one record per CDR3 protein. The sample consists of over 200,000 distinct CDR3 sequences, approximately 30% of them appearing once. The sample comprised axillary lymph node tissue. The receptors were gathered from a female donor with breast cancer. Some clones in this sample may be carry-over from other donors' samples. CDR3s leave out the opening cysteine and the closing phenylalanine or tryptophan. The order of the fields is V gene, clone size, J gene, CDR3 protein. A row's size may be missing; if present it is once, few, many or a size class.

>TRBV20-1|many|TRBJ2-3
SARKPSRDTQY
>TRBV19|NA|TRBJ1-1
ASSDRLSEAF
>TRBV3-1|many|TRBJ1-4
ASSQGGPEKLF
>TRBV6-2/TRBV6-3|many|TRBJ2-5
ASSDLDGPTAQY
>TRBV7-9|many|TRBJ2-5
ASSLVQGVETQY
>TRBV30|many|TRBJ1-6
AWSVRTGDSPLH
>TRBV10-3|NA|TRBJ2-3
AVSGPNDKTQY
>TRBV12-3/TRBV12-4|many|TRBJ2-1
ASSVRAGATHNEQF
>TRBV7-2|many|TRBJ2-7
ASSGRVGSNEQY
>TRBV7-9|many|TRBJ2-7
ASSLVTSAAAEQY
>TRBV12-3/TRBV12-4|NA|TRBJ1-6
ASSLYTDSPLH
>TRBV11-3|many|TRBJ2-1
ASSTPRGLADYNEQF
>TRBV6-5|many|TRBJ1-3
ASSYLGVTGVGNTIY
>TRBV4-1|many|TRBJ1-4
ASSLDRGAGEKLF
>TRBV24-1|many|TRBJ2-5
ATSDSNRVSETQY
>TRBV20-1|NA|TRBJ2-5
SVGGVTQETQY
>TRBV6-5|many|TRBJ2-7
ASSYALAGAYEQY
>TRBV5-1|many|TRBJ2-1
ASSSGRAGEQF
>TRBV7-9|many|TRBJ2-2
ASSLSSPGELF
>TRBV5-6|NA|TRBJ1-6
ASRFGRVTNSPLH
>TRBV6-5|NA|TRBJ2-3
ASSHSDITTLTTDTQY
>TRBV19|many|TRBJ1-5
ASTGYSNQPQH
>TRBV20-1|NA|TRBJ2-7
SAREDYEQY
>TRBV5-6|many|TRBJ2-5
ASRQGPEETQY
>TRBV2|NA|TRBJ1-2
ASRPGTSGYT
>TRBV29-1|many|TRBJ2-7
SANGTSEYEQY
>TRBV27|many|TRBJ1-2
ASSLARGRANYGYT
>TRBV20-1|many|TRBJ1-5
SARPRTGVSNQPQH
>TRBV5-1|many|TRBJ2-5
ASSLGWVGETQY
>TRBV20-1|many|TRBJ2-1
SAASHSGRRYNEQF
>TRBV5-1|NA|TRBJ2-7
ANSLAQGMGEQY
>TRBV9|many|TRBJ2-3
ASSVGAGVDDTQY
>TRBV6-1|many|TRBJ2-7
ASSREGYEQY
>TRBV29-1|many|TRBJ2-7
SVEGDRGTGGRYEQY
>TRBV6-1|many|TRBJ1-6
ASSPLGSSNNSPLH
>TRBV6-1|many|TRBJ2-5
AGRRSGETQY
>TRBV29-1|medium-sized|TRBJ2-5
SVAGFPQTLKETQY
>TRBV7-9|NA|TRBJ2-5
ASSLGQGSPYNETQY
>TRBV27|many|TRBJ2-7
ASSWMTSGEQY
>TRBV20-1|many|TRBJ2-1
SASWGPGNEQF
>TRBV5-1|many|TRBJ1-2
ASSLGLRVLARGGYT
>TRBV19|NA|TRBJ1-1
ASSIGLTGGTEAF
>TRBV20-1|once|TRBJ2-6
SARLAGGHALT
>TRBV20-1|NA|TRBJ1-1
SARAWNTEAF
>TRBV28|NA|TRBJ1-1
ASSRLNTEAF
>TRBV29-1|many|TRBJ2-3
SLLAGGSTDTQY
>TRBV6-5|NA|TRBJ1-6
ASRTGAWSPLH
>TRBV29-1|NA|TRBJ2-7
SVERQVEQY
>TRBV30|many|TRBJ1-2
AWQWGGHGYT
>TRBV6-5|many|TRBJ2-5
ASGRDTAQETQY
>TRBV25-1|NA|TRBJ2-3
ASSQVRSGAYTQY
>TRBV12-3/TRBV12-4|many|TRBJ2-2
ASRRQGQGNTGELF
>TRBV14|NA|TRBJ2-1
ASSASGSLYNEQF
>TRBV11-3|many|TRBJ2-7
ASSLGGSREQY
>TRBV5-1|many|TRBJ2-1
ASSQTSGRGYNEQF
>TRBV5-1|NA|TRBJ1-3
ASSPDLAGKDEQYFGPGTIY
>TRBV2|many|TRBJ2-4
ASSEGWVGLQEKNIQY
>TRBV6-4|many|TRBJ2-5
ASSPIPGP
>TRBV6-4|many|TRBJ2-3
ASSEQPTSTDTQY
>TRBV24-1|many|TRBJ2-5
ATSAAGTGGEETQY